These 31 T cell receptor beta chains share one sample of origin, sequenced in a study of shared clonotypes between healthy human individuals. The assay was immunoSEQ multiplex PCR, and TCRdb's table has in-frame clones only and misses some. The profile shows some 380,000 clones, roughly 96% of them singletons. Sequences were obtained from memory CD8+ T cells sorted from blood. Subset meaning: CD45RO+ cells pooled with CCR7-negative TemRA cells. These receptors came from a man aged 30 to 39 in good health.

This clone came up a few times. Other DNA sequences in the same sample also yield this CDR3. The CDR3 here is CAWSVGETQYF. The CDR3 DNA reads TGTGCCTGGAGTGTCGGGGAGACCCAGTACTTC. The chain links TRBV30 to TRBJ2-5; no firm D call. Germline CDR1 GTSNPN, CDR2 SVGIG (reference sequence). V was pared by 0 bases and J by 5 bases, with 4 bases between. The CDR3 sequence is 11 residues long.

Only a few counts were recorded for this clone. The chain joins TRBV6-1 to TRBJ1-5; a possible D gene is TRBD1 (5 bases). The CDR3 is 13 amino acids. CDR1 MNHNS and CDR2 SASEGT come from the germline V gene. Trimming cost V 4 bases and J 2 bases, with 6 bases left between them. The CDR3 region is CASSVGGNQPQHF. The CDR3 DNA reads as TGTGCCAGCAGTGTAGGGGGCAATCAGCCCCAGCATTTT.

The chain has TRBV19 and TRBJ2-2; D not certain. The V and J ends lost 5 bases and 2 bases respectively, with 9 bases between them. The length of the CDR3 is 14 residues. Per the germline V gene, CDR1 is LNHDA and CDR2 is SQIVND (reference sequence). The CDR3 is CASSPSGNTGELFF. The CDR3 DNA reads as TGTGCCAGTAGTCCGTCAGGCAACACCGGGGAGCTGTTTTTT. The variable domain in full, with the rest retrieved from reference TRBV19 and TRBJ2-2, is DGGITQSPKYLFRKEGQNVTLSCEQNLNHDAMYWYRQDPGQGLRLIYYSQIVNDFQKGDIAEGYSVSREKKESFPLTVTSAQKNPTAFYLCASSPSGNTGELFFGEGSRLTVL.

The chain joins TRBV9 to TRBJ2-7; 8 nucleotides agree with TRBD1. Germline-derived CDR1 and CDR2 are SGDLS and YYNGEE. V shed 2 bases and J 4 bases; nucleotides not matched to a gene: 2. The CDR3 runs 13 residues. CDR3 amino acids: CASSVRTGYEQYF. The CDR3 region has the DNA TGTGCCAGCAGCGTGCGGACAGGGTACGAGCAGTACTTC.

The chain has TRBV4-1 and TRBJ2-2; D might be TRBD2 (7 bases). V was pared by 5 bases and J by 3 bases, with 22 bases between. Germline loops: CDR1 MGHRA, CDR2 YSYEKL. This CDR3 comprises 18 residues. CDR3 nucleotide sequence: TGCGCCAGCAGCACGAACTACCCCAGGGGAGGGGACACCGGGGAGCTGTTTTTT. Amino acid sequence: CASSTNYPRGGDTGELFF.

Comments on this clone: This specimen includes other DNA sequences encoding the same CDR3. This chain uses TRBV6-1 with TRBJ2-2, with 10 bases identical to TRBD1. Germline V gene data show CDR1 as MNHNS and CDR2 as SASEGT. This CDR3 is 14 amino acids long. V gave up 6 bases and J gave up 7 bases; unmatched junction bases: 5. The CDR3 region has the DNA TGTGCCAGCAGCCGACAGGGGGCTGGCGGGGAGCTGTTTTTT. It is translated as CASSRQGAGGELFF.

This clone was found once. The rearrangement links TRBV4-1 to TRBJ2-3; 7 bases agree with TRBD2. V trimming: 0 bases; J trimming: 2 bases; junction bases outside the gene matches: 5. CDR3 size: 16 residues. The germline V gene has CDR1 MGHRA and CDR2 YSYEKL. CDR3 sequence reads: CASSQDSAGPTDTQYF. The CDR3 DNA sequence: TGCGCCAGCAGCCAAGATTCAGCGGGACCCACAGATACGCAGTATTTT.

On this clone itself: Germline is not matched at one junction end, which may reflect a read error. This sequence joins TRBV20-1 and TRBJ2-7, with 9 bases matching TRBD1. The CDR3 covers 11 residues. Germline V gives CDR1 DFQATT, CDR2 SNEGSKA (reference sequence). CDR3 sequence reads: CSARGQGVTDF. For the CDR3, the DNA is TGCAGTGCTAGGGGACAGGGAGTGACGGACTTC.

The chain carries TRBV19 and TRBJ2-3, with TRBD2 identical over 12 bases. Losses at the gene ends were 10 bases for V and 8 bases for J; bases not matched to a gene: 10. Germline assignment: CDR1 LNHDA and CDR2 SQIVND (reference sequence). The CDR3 runs to 14 residues. This CDR3 reads CATRLAGEGGTQYF. The CDR3 DNA follows: TGTGCCACCCGACTAGCGGGAGAGGGGGGTACGCAGTATTTT. The full variable domain, its missing parts supplied by reference TRBV19 and TRBJ2-3, is DGGITQSPKYLFRKEGQNVTLSCEQNLNHDAMYWYRQDPGQGLRLIYYSQIVNDFQKGDIAEGYSVSREKKESFPLTVTSAQKNPTAFYLCATRLAGEGGTQYFGPGTRLTVL.

V usage is TRBV9 and J usage is TRBJ1-1; no definite D call. CDR1 is SGDLS, CDR2 YYNGEE, per germline. The germline V and J ends were trimmed by 3 bases and 11 bases, with 14 bases remaining between them. This CDR3 contains 12 residues. The CDR3 DNA reads as TGTGCCAGCAGCGACCTATCGGGTCTCGCTTTCTTT. It is translated as CASSDLSGLAFF.

This rearrangement joins TRBV2 to TRBJ2-4, with 8 bases that match TRBD1. With V trimmed by 5 bases and J by 6 bases, 6 bases remained unmatched. In germline, CDR1 is SNHLY, CDR2 FYNNEI. This CDR3 contains 14 residues. The CDR3 protein is CASSSPDRANIQYF. In nucleotides, the CDR3 is TGTGCCAGCAGTTCCCCGGACAGGGCAAACATTCAGTACTTC.

The V call is TRBV18, the J call TRBJ1-1; TRBD1 agrees at 7 bases. Germline V gene sequence: CDR1 KGHSH, CDR2 LQKENI. The CDR3 is 16 residues long. The V segment lost 3 bases and the J segment 1 base; nucleotides outside the gene matches: 8. This CDR3 reads CASSPNPRTGNTEAFF. CDR3 DNA sequence: TGTGCCAGCTCACCCAACCCCCGGACAGGGAACACTGAAGCTTTCTTT.

The genes are TRBV6-1 and TRBJ2-7; TRBD1 agrees at 12 bases. The CDR3 extends over 15 amino acids. The V gene's germline CDR1 is MNHNS and CDR2 SASEGT. Unmatched junction bases numbered 11, after V lost 11 bases and J lost 3 bases. This CDR3 is CASRGTGGSLYEQYF. Written as DNA, the CDR3 is TGTGCCTCCAGGGGGACAGGGGGCTCTCTCTACGAGCAGTACTTC.

V and J are TRBV10-2 and TRBJ2-5, with D perhaps matching TRBD2 (6 bases). V lost 6 bases to trimming and J lost 5 bases, with 10 bases between them. Germline V gives CDR1 WSHSY, CDR2 SAAADI. The CDR3 extends over 12 amino acids. CDR3 in amino acids: CASSPGVETQYF. CDR3 in DNA: TGCGCCAGCAGCCCGGGGGTGGAGACCCAGTACTTC.

The rearrangement uses TRBV28 and TRBJ2-7; D gene ambiguous. V shed 0 bases and J shed 0 bases, with 6 bases lying between them. CDR1 MDHEN and CDR2 SYDVKM come from the germline V gene. This CDR3 is 14 amino acids long. In nucleotides, the CDR3 is TGTGCCAGCAGTTTATGGCTATCCTCCTACGAGCAGTACTTC. As protein: CASSLWLSSYEQYF.

This chain connects TRBV20-1 to TRBJ2-7; maybe TRBD1 (5 bases). This CDR3 spans 11 amino acids. CDR1 and CDR2 from the germline V gene are DFQATT and SNEGSKA (reference sequence). The V end was cut by 6 bases, the J end by 4 bases, with 10 bases between. CDR3 amino acids: CSATTVYEQYF. CDR3 in DNA: TGCAGTGCGACGACAGTATACGAGCAGTACTTC.

The V gene is TRBV10-3, the J gene TRBJ2-7, with D perhaps matching TRBD2 (5 bases). The V and J ends lost 0 bases and 0 bases respectively, with 12 bases between them. This CDR3 spans 16 amino acids. Germline V gene lookup returns CDR1 ENHRY and CDR2 SYGVKD. The CDR3 region has the DNA TGTGCCATCAGTGAGTCTGGCGGACTGGACTCCTACGAGCAGTACTTC. Its translation is CAISESGGLDSYEQYF.

CDR3 loop: CASSPPYQETQYF. CDR3 bases: TGCGCCAGCAGCCCCCCGTACCAAGAGACCCAGTACTTC. V gene TRBV5-1 combines with J gene TRBJ2-5; D is ambiguous. The germline V gene encodes CDR1 SGHRS and CDR2 YFSETQ. This CDR3 comprises 13 residues. V lost 4 bases and J 0 bases, leaving 7 bases between the germline ends.

This chain links TRBV30 with TRBJ2-7; D is perhaps TRBD1 (6 bases). The V and J ends lost 2 bases and 3 bases respectively, with 8 bases between them. The CDR3 spans 12 residues. The germline CDR1 and CDR2 sequences are GTSNPN and SVGIG (reference sequence). CDR3 in DNA: TGTGCCTGGAGTCGGGACAACTACGAGCAGTACTTC. It specifies CAWSRDNYEQYF.

This chain links TRBV19 with TRBJ1-1; TRBD1 is a possible D gene (5 bases). CDR1 LNHDA and CDR2 SQIVND come from the germline V gene (reference sequence). Trimming left V 3 bases short and J 0 bases short, with 8 bases between. The CDR3 runs to 14 residues. The CDR3 DNA reads TGTGCCAGTAGTATCCCGGGACTGAACACTGAAGCTTTCTTT. Its protein is CASSIPGLNTEAFF.

V and J are TRBV5-4 and TRBJ2-5, with 11 bases identical to TRBD2. In germline, CDR1 is SGHNT, CDR2 YYREEE (reference sequence). The CDR3 totals 14 residues. After removal of 4 bases from V and 4 bases from J, the junction contained 3 bases not matched to a gene. The CDR3 is CASSVSGRGETQYF. The CDR3, as DNA: TGTGCCAGCAGCGTTAGCGGGAGGGGAGAGACCCAGTACTTC.

This chain uses TRBV7-9 with TRBJ1-5; D uncertain. Trimming removed 5 bases from V and 0 bases from J, with 11 bases in between. CDR1 and CDR2 (germline): SEHNR, FQNEAQ (reference sequence). The CDR3 runs to 15 residues. CDR3 sequence (DNA): TGTGCCAGCAGCCCCGACGGCTATAGCAATCAGCCCCAGCATTTT. This encodes CASSPDGYSNQPQHF.

The CDR3 spells CASSLGGDRREKLFF. The CDR3 DNA reads as TGTGCCAGCAGCTTAGGGGGGGACAGAAGAGAAAAACTGTTTTTT. This chain joins TRBV7-9 and TRBJ1-4, with TRBD1 matching over 7 bases. The CDR3 spans 15 residues. V was pared by 1 base and J by 8 bases, with 7 bases of the junction left unmatched. Per germline, CDR1 SEHNR and CDR2 FQNEAQ (reference sequence).

CDR3 residues: CASSLILGATHQYEQYF. In nucleotides, the CDR3 is TGTGCCAGCAGCTTAATCTTGGGGGCTACACATCAATACGAGCAGTACTTC. This sequence joins TRBV11-2 and TRBJ2-7; D is perhaps TRBD1 (6 bases). V lost 2 bases and J 4 bases, leaving 21 bases between the germline ends. Germline CDR1 and CDR2: SGHAT and FQNNGV. CDR3 length: 17 residues.

This CDR3 is CASSLLAPILAGANYNEQFF. The CDR3 DNA sequence: TGTGCCAGCAGCTTACTCGCTCCCATACTAGCGGGAGCCAATTACAATGAGCAGTTCTTC. This sequence joins TRBV13 and TRBJ2-1; TRBD2 matches at 11 bases. The V gene end was trimmed by 2 bases and the J gene end by 4 bases; junction bases not matched to a gene: 16. Per the germline V gene, CDR1 is PRHDT and CDR2 is FYEKMQ (reference sequence). The CDR3 sequence is 20 residues long.

This clone was recorded only once. V is TRBV29-1 and J is TRBJ2-1, with D possibly matching TRBD2 (6 bases). V lost 3 bases and J 5 bases, leaving 14 bases between the germline ends. The CDR3 length is 14 residues. Germline CDR1 reads SQVTM; CDR2 reads ANQGSEA. The CDR3 sequence is CSVEREVSNNEQFF. The CDR3 DNA reads TGCAGCGTTGAGAGGGAGGTTTCCAACAATGAGCAGTTCTTC.

On this clone itself: Other DNA sequences in this specimen translate into the identical CDR3. This sequence joins TRBV30 and TRBJ2-2; no clear D. CDR1 is GTSNPN and CDR2 is SVGIG in the germline V gene (reference sequence). Trimming removed 0 bases from V and 0 bases from J, with 5 bases in between. The CDR3 has 14 amino acids. CDR3 DNA: TGTGCCTGGAGTGTGTTAGCGAACACCGGGGAGCTGTTTTTT. Translating it yields CAWSVLANTGELFF. Based on the CDR3 plus reference TRBV30 and TRBJ2-2, the full variable domain is SQTIHQWPATLVQPVGSPLSLECTVEGTSNPNLYWYRQAAGRGLQLLFYSVGIGQISSEVPQNLSASRPQDRQFILSSKKLLLSDSGFYLCAWSVLANTGELFFGEGSRLTVL.

The V call is TRBV4-2, the J call TRBJ2-3; maybe TRBD2 (6 bases). CDR1 and CDR2 (germline): LGHNA, YNFKEQ. The CDR3 runs 16 residues. Trimming removed 1 base at V and 5 bases at J, with 16 bases between. The CDR3 is CASSQGSGGPGDTQYF. The CDR3 region has the DNA TGTGCCAGCAGCCAAGGGTCAGGAGGGCCGGGAGATACGCAGTATTTT.

The chain joins TRBV5-4 to TRBJ1-2; no clear D. V was cut by 4 bases and J by 1 base, with 8 bases left in between. Germline lookup yields CDR1 SGHNT and CDR2 YYREEE (reference sequence). There are 13 residues in the CDR3. The chain's CDR3 is CASSGWNNYGYTF. Written as DNA, the CDR3 is TGTGCCAGCAGCGGTTGGAATAACTATGGCTACACCTTC.

This clone was observed a single time. The gene calls are TRBV27 and TRBJ1-2; D may be TRBD1 (6 bases). Germline V gene sequence: CDR1 MNHEY, CDR2 SMNVEV (reference sequence). The CDR3 has 14 amino acids. Trimming left V 3 bases short and J 5 bases short, with 13 bases between. The CDR3 DNA is TGTGCCAGCAGTTTGGACGGGAGGGGGTATGGCTACACCTTC. Its translation is CASSLDGRGYGYTF.

The V gene is TRBV5-1, the J gene TRBJ2-5, with unresolved D. Germline assignment: CDR1 SGHRS and CDR2 YFSETQ. V was shortened by 3 bases and J by 5 bases, with 14 bases between the two germline ends. This CDR3 is built from 14 residues. In nucleotides, the CDR3 is TGCGCCAGCAGCTCAGGACGGCTCGGGGAGACCCAGTACTTC. The encoded protein is CASSSGRLGETQYF. The full variable domain, with the rest looked up from reference TRBV5-1 and TRBJ2-5, is KAGVTQTPRYLIKTRGQQVTLSCSPISGHRSVSWYQQTPGQGLQFLFEYFSETQRNKGNFPGRFSGRQFSNSRSEMNVSTLELGDSALYLCASSSGRLGETQYFGPGTRLLVL.